This section outlines one T cell receptor beta chain sequence together with its context. Its specificity is unknown. With 0 bases clipped from V and 0 bases from J, the junction kept 5 bases outside the gene matches. This CDR3 has 16 residues. CDR1 is SGHNT and CDR2 is YYREEE in the germline V gene (reference sequence). The sample comes from a study of shared clonotypes between healthy human individuals. Study summary: There were three CD4 naive, three CD4 memory, two CD8 naive and one CD8 memory plates per donor. Findings and limits, study-wide: Across four donors, naive CD4 shared around 5.3%, naive CD8 more than 3%, memory CD4 approximately 2.5%, memory CD8 about 0.38%. Generally, naive subsets (rather than memory subsets) showed larger estimated richness.

Clones were sequenced by immunoSEQ multiplex PCR, and TCRdb holds only the in-frame ones, with some missing. The table shows roughly 1,500,000 clones, with 98% occurring only once. This TCR came from a man younger than 40 in good health. This chain connects TRBV5-4 to TRBJ2-7, with 8 bases fitting TRBD2. The sequenced sample was naive CD4+ T cells sorted from blood. Specified subset: CD45RA+ positively selected. The chain's CDR3 is CASSLAASGLSYEQYF. CDR3 DNA: TGTGCCAGCAGCTTGGCTGCTAGCGGGCTCTCCTACGAGCAGTACTTC.